The 25 T cell receptor beta chains given below trace back to one sample, sequenced in a study of T cell responses to AZD1222 COVID-19 vaccine. The assay was immunoSEQ multiplex PCR, and TCRdb's table has in-frame clones only and misses some. The repertoire holds roughly 110,000 clones, with around nine tenths as singletons. The specimen was peripheral blood, collected on day 0 of AZD1222 vaccination. The receptor set was obtained from an adult in good health.

The J gene is TRBJ1-6, the V gene TRBV14; 7 nucleotides line up with TRBD1. The CDR3 is 15 residues long. V lost 1 base to trimming and J lost 7 bases; unmatched junction nucleotides: 4. Germline V gene lookup returns CDR1 SGHDN and CDR2 FVKESK. As DNA, the CDR3 is TGTGCCAGCAGCCAAGTCACAGGGGTGAATTCACCCCTCCACTTT. Amino acid sequence: CASSQVTGVNSPLHF.

The rearrangement joins TRBV19 to TRBJ1-1; no clear D. In germline, CDR1 is LNHDA, CDR2 SQIVND (reference sequence). Trimming left V 5 bases short and J 1 base short, with 8 bases between. CDR3 size: 13 residues. The CDR3 DNA reads TGTGCCAGTAGTGAGCACTGGAACACTGAAGCTTTCTTT. It specifies CASSEHWNTEAFF.

The chain has TRBV12-3 or TRBV12-4 and TRBJ2-1; D perhaps matches TRBD1 (6 bases). Trimming removed 3 bases from V and 10 bases from J, with 7 bases in between. The CDR3 consists of 11 residues. The CDR3 DNA is TGTGCCAGCAGTTTGGGACACGAGCAGTTCTTC. Amino acid sequence: CASSLGHEQFF.

About this clone: Sequence at one end of the junction differs from germline and may be a read error. V usage is TRBV30 and J usage is TRBJ2-7; a weak D match, TRBD1 (5 bases). CDR3 size: 12 residues. Germline CDR1 reads GTSNPN; CDR2 reads SVGIG (reference sequence). The CDR3 loop is CAWSVGREDSNF. The CDR3 DNA follows: TGTGCCTGGAGTGTAGGCAGGGAAGATTCGAACTTC.

This clone has just one count. The chain carries TRBV2 and TRBJ2-7; TRBD2 aligns across 11 bases. This CDR3 spans 15 amino acids. Germline V gene data show CDR1 as SNHLY and CDR2 as FYNNEI. The J segment lost 1 base and the V segment lost 10 bases, leaving 9 bases of the junction unmatched. This chain's CDR3 is CATLRGLAVSYEQYF. Here the CDR3 DNA reads TGTGCCACCCTAAGGGGACTAGCGGTATCCTACGAGCAGTACTTC.

The V call is TRBV6-2 or TRBV6-3, the J call TRBJ2-2, with D perhaps TRBD2 (6 bases). V was pared by 3 bases and J by 1 base, with 9 bases between. The CDR3 extends over 15 amino acids. The germline gives CDR1 MNHEY, CDR2 SVGEGT. CDR3 loop: CASSYTGLNTGELFF. CDR3 coding DNA: TGTGCCAGCAGTTATACGGGACTGAACACCGGGGAGCTGTTTTTT.

As for this clone: Sequence at one end of the junction differs from germline and may be a read error. The chain has TRBV6-1 and TRBJ1-1; tentative D call: TRBD1 (6 bases). The germline V gene has CDR1 MNHNS and CDR2 SASEGT. The CDR3 runs 16 residues. CDR3 amino acids: CASREGGGIVNTEAFF. The CDR3 nucleotides are TGTGCCAGCAGGGAAGGAGGGGGGATCGTGAACACTGAAGCTTTCTTT.

The genes are TRBV29-1 and TRBJ2-3; the D gene is possibly TRBD1 (5 bases). The length of the CDR3 is 15 residues. Germline CDR1 reads SQVTM; CDR2 reads ANQGSEA. Trimming removed 7 bases from V and 3 bases from J, with 20 bases in between. CDR3 bases: TGCAGCGCCCGACAGCCCAGCAGATCGACAGATACGCAGTATTTT. This sequence encodes CSARQPSRSTDTQYF.

CDR3: CASSLVASYNTEAFF. The CDR3 bases are TGCGCCAGCAGCTTGGTGGCCTCCTATAACACTGAAGCTTTCTTT. This chain connects TRBV5-1 to TRBJ1-1; no reliable D call. The CDR3 length is 15 residues. Deletions cut 0 bases from V and 2 bases from J, with 11 bases between. CDR1 is SGHRS and CDR2 is YFSETQ in the germline V gene.

This clone has just a few counts. The chain has TRBV30 and TRBJ1-6; perhaps TRBD1 as D (6 bases). The CDR3 is made up of 14 amino acids. CDR1 is GTSNPN, CDR2 SVGIG, per germline (reference sequence). V was shortened by 4 bases and J by 4 bases, with 11 bases between the two germline ends. CDR3 bases: TGTGCCTGGAAGGGGGAAGGATATAATTCACCCCTCCACTTT. It codes for CAWKGEGYNSPLHF. The variable domain in full, completed from reference TRBV30 and TRBJ1-6, reads SQTIHQWPATLVQPVGSPLSLECTVEGTSNPNLYWYRQAAGRGLQLLFYSVGIGQISSEVPQNLSASRPQDRQFILSSKKLLLSDSGFYLCAWKGEGYNSPLHFGNGTRLTVT.

The J gene is TRBJ2-1, the V gene TRBV9, with a tentative D call TRBD2 (5 bases). The V end was cut by 0 bases, the J end by 5 bases, with 12 bases between. The length of the CDR3 is 15 residues. Germline CDR1 SGDLS, CDR2 YYNGEE. Written as DNA, the CDR3 is TGTGCCAGCAGCGTAGGGGCGGGTACAGACAATGAGCAGTTCTTC. This encodes CASSVGAGTDNEQFF.

The gene calls are TRBV7-9 and TRBJ2-7; D is uncertain. Trimming took off 5 bases at V and 7 bases at J, with 30 bases between the two ends. Per germline, CDR1 SEHNR and CDR2 FQNEAQ (reference sequence). The CDR3 extends over 18 amino acids. The CDR3 region has the DNA TGTGCCAGCAGCGCAAACCGTTCTCGCTCTGGCCGGCCGCGAGAGCAGTACTTC. Its protein is CASSANRSRSGRPREQYF.

V gene TRBV18 combines with J gene TRBJ1-2; D is undetermined. Germline lookup yields CDR1 KGHSH and CDR2 LQKENI. The CDR3 covers 18 residues. V dropped 2 bases and J dropped 0 bases, with 19 bases sitting between them. The CDR3, as DNA: TGTGCCAGCTCACCAACAAGAAGCCCGCTCGAGTCTAACTATGGCTACACCTTC. Encoded protein: CASSPTRSPLESNYGYTF.

The rearrangement links TRBV2 to TRBJ1-5; a weak D match, TRBD1 (6 bases). V was pared by 1 base and J by 5 bases, with 15 bases between. Germline V gives CDR1 SNHLY, CDR2 FYNNEI. There are 16 residues in the CDR3. CDR3 nucleotide sequence: TGTGCCAGCAGTGAAGGGGGGCGGAGGGTGTATCAGCCCCAGCATTTT. This gives the protein CASSEGGRRVYQPQHF.

The chain is built from TRBV6-6 and TRBJ2-7; the D gene could be TRBD1 or TRBD2 (6 bases each). Germline V gives CDR1 MNHNY, CDR2 SVGAGI (reference sequence). The ends were cut back, 2 bases at V and 3 bases at J, with 14 bases in the middle. The CDR3 sequence is 15 residues long. The CDR3 here is CASSYEGGEDYEQYF. Written as DNA, the CDR3 is TGTGCCAGCAGTTACGAGGGGGGAGAGGACTACGAGCAGTACTTC.

The gene calls are TRBV9 and TRBJ1-4; D not certain. V was clipped by 2 bases and J by 3 bases, with 8 bases between them. This CDR3 comprises 14 residues. The germline V gene encodes CDR1 SGDLS and CDR2 YYNGEE. CDR3 region: CASSVGRPNEKLFF. CDR3 DNA sequence: TGTGCCAGCAGCGTCGGGCGGCCTAATGAAAAACTGTTTTTT. The whole variable domain, filled in from reference TRBV9 and TRBJ1-4, reads DSGVTQTPKHLITATGQRVTLRCSPRSGDLSVYWYQQSLDQGLQFLIQYYNGEERAKGNILERFSAQQFPDLHSELNLSSLELGDSALYFCASSVGRPNEKLFFGSGTQLSVL.

The chain employs TRBV6-1 and TRBJ1-1; 7 nucleotides line up with TRBD1. The CDR3 sequence is 16 residues long. From germline, CDR1 is MNHNS and CDR2 SASEGT. Losses at the gene ends were 3 bases for V and 5 bases for J; bases not matched to a gene: 12. The CDR3 protein is CASSEGLTGTGTEAFF. The CDR3 nucleotides read TGTGCCAGCAGTGAGGGGTTGACAGGGACGGGAACTGAAGCTTTCTTT.

The J gene is TRBJ1-1, the V gene TRBV30, with 7 bases identical to TRBD1. V shed 3 bases, J shed 6 bases, and the junction held 10 bases outside the gene matches. The CDR3 has 14 amino acids. Germline V gives CDR1 GTSNPN, CDR2 SVGIG (reference sequence). In DNA, the CDR3 is TGTGCCTGGAGGGCCAGGGGGGATGAGGCTGAAGCTTTCTTT. Amino acid sequence: CAWRARGDEAEAFF.

The chain links TRBV6-2 or TRBV6-3 to TRBJ1-1; D possibly corresponds to TRBD1 (6 bases). The CDR3 length is 14 residues. V gave up 4 bases and J gave up 8 bases, with 17 bases separating them. Germline values: CDR1 MNHEY, CDR2 SVGEGT. CDR3 DNA: TGTGCCAGCAGTTCCTCCTGGTCCGGGACAGAAGCTTTCTTT. Its protein is CASSSSWSGTEAFF.

The V gene is TRBV6-2 or TRBV6-3, the J gene TRBJ2-7; TRBD1 is a possible D gene (7 bases). This CDR3 region has 15 residues. From germline, CDR1 is MNHEY and CDR2 SVGEGT. V was clipped by 6 bases and J by 2 bases, with 17 bases between them. CDR3 nucleotide sequence: TGTGCCAGCAGCAGCGGACAGGAGGGGCCCTACGAGCAGTACTTC. It encodes CASSSGQEGPYEQYF.

The chain combines TRBV5-4 with TRBJ2-7; 11 nucleotides agree with TRBD1. J gave up 2 bases and V 5 bases, and 3 bases lay outside the gene matches. Germline V gene data show CDR1 as SGHNT and CDR2 as YYREEE (reference sequence). The length of the CDR3 is 14 residues. The CDR3 nucleotides are TGTGCCAGCAGTCCGGACAGGGGGCCCTACGAGCAGTACTTC. It codes for CASSPDRGPYEQYF.

The chain is built from TRBV6-5 and TRBJ2-7; TRBD2 matches at 8 bases. J lost 1 base, V lost 6 bases, and 8 bases had no gene match. The CDR3 has 15 residues. The V gene's germline CDR1 is MNHEY and CDR2 SVGAGI. The chain's CDR3 is CASSPLAGGSYEQYF. CDR3 bases: TGTGCCAGCAGCCCACTGGCGGGGGGATCCTACGAGCAGTACTTC.

This clone is a singleton in its sample. CDR3 region: CASSSRREYTDTQYF. The DNA of the CDR3 is TGTGCCAGCAGCTCACGCAGGGAATACACAGATACGCAGTATTTT. The chain employs TRBV7-2 and TRBJ2-3, with D maybe TRBD1 (5 bases). The CDR3 is 15 residues long. The germline CDR1 and CDR2 sequences are SGHTA and FQGNSA. V was cut by 4 bases and J by 2 bases, with 13 bases left in between. Looking up the rest from reference TRBV7-2 and TRBJ2-3 gives the full variable domain: GAGVSQSPSNKVTEKGKDVELRCDPISGHTALYWYRQSLGQGLEFLIYFQGNSAPDKSGLPSDRFSAERTGGSVSTLTIQRTQQEDSAVYLCASSSRREYTDTQYFGPGTRLTVL.

The gene calls are TRBV13 and TRBJ2-5; 7 bases are a match to TRBD2. After removal of 5 bases from V and 4 bases from J, the junction contained 7 bases not matched to a gene. Germline lookup yields CDR1 PRHDT and CDR2 FYEKMQ (reference sequence). The CDR3 covers 14 residues. CDR3: CASSLRGGSETQYF. CDR3 DNA sequence: TGTGCCAGCAGCCTCCGCGGGGGTTCAGAGACCCAGTACTTC.

The genes are TRBV11-2 and TRBJ2-5; weak D call: TRBD1 (5 bases). The CDR3 runs to 14 residues. Germline CDR1 SGHAT, CDR2 FQNNGV. V shed 2 bases and J shed 7 bases, with 14 bases lying between them. The chain's CDR3 is CASSLPGSGGTQYF. DNA for the CDR3: TGTGCCAGCAGCTTACCAGGGTCGGGTGGGACCCAGTACTTC.